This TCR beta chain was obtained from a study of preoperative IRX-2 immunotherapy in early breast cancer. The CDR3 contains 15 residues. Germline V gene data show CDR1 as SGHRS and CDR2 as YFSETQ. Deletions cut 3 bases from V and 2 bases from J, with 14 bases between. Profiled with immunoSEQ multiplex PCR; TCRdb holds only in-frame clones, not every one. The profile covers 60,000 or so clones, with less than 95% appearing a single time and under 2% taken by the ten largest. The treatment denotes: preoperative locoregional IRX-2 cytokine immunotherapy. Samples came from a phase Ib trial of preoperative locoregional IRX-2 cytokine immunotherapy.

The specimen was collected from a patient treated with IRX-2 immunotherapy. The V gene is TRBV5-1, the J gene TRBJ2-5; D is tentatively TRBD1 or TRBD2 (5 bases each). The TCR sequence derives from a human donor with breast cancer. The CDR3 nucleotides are TGCGCCAGCAGCTCCGGGACGGGTGTTCAAGAGACCCAGTACTTC. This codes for CASSSGTGVQETQYF.